The 5 T cell receptor beta chains below all came from one sample that was sequenced in a study of technical replicates of blood from a handful of donors. Produced via immunoSEQ multiplex PCR; TCRdb's table is partial and in-frame only. The sample lists 75,000 to 90,000 clones, around nine tenths occurring once. Input material: T cells isolated from PBMCs. These receptors were obtained from a human donor in good health.

V is TRBV5-1 and J is TRBJ2-7; 15 nucleotides agree with TRBD2. This CDR3 has 17 residues. Germline V gene data show CDR1 as SGHRS and CDR2 as YFSETQ. V dropped 5 bases and J dropped 0; count of bases not matched to a gene: 6. CDR3 sequence: CASRPGTSGRSSYEQYF. CDR3 nucleotides: TGCGCCAGCAGGCCCGGGACTAGCGGGAGGAGCTCCTACGAGCAGTACTTC.

The V and J genes are TRBV6-1 and TRBJ1-2; 7 positions match TRBD1. The trim removed 2 bases at V and 4 bases at J, leaving 13 bases unmatched. Germline CDR1 and CDR2: MNHNS and SASEGT. The CDR3 runs 17 residues. The CDR3 sequence is CASSEWSHGQALYGYTF. The CDR3 nucleotides are TGTGCCAGCAGTGAATGGTCCCACGGACAGGCCCTCTATGGCTACACCTTC.

The chain recombines TRBV29-1 with TRBJ2-2; 7 nucleotides match TRBD1. Germline CDR1 SQVTM, CDR2 ANQGSEA. The trim removed 8 bases at V and 8 bases at J, leaving 11 bases unmatched. The CDR3 consists of 13 residues. The CDR3 DNA follows: TGCAGCACGCGAATTACAGGGGTTGGGGAGCTGTTTTTT. This translates into CSTRITGVGELFF.

CDR3 sequence (DNA): TGTGCCAGCAGCTTGAGTCCCTACGAGCAGTACTTC. Its protein is CASSLSPYEQYF. V gene TRBV7-9 combines with J gene TRBJ2-7, with D unresolved. The V gene lost 3 bases and the J gene lost 2 bases, with 5 bases spanning the gap. The CDR3 loop spans 12 amino acids. From germline, CDR1 is SEHNR and CDR2 FQNEAQ (reference sequence).

This chain connects TRBV21-1 to TRBJ2-1; TRBD2, the table's D call, was not compared with the DNA. TRBV21-1 is flagged as a pseudogene. The CDR3 totals 16 residues. CDR3 amino acids: CASSKGVGEILNEQFF. The DNA of the CDR3 is TGTGCCAGCAGTAAAGGTGTGGGAGAGATTTTAAATGAGCAGTTCTTC.